These 18 T cell receptor beta chains came from one sample sequenced in a study of T cells after yellow fever vaccination. TCRdb re-called the 5' RACE reads through MiXCR, storing one row per CDR3 protein. The table has hundreds of thousands of distinct CDR3 sequences, about 12% seen once. Specimen: PBMCs, collected on the day of the yellow fever booster vaccination. The receptors come from a man aged 25 to 45 who received the YFV17D yellow fever vaccine.

In this sample, this clonotype turned up a few times. J is TRBJ1-2 and V is TRBV25-1; D remains ambiguous. Trimming left V 4 bases short and J 8 bases short, with 14 bases between. The CDR3 sequence is 13 residues long. Germline V gives CDR1 MGHDK, CDR2 SYGVNS. The CDR3 nucleotides are TGTGCCAGCAGTGGGAACCTGAATGACGGCTACACCTTC. Protein product: CASSGNLNDGYTF.

The genes are TRBV15 and TRBJ2-1; D tentatively fits TRBD1 or TRBD2 (5 bases each). Germline loops: CDR1 LNHNV, CDR2 YYDKDF (reference sequence). The V gene lost 1 base and the J gene lost 2 bases, with 9 bases spanning the gap. This CDR3 has 15 residues. CDR3 coding DNA: TGTGCCACCAGCAGAGGGGGGAGCACCTACAATGAGCAGTTCTTC. Protein product: CATSRGGSTYNEQFF.

This clonotype showed up just a few times. The chain combines TRBV10-3 with TRBJ2-3; 12 positions match TRBD2. Germline assignment: CDR1 ENHRY and CDR2 SYGVKD. There are 18 residues in the CDR3. With V trimmed by 8 bases and J by 1 base, 13 bases remained unmatched. CDR3 in amino acids: CAIQTGLAGIGRTDTQYF. DNA of the CDR3: TGTGCCATCCAGACAGGACTAGCGGGAATTGGGCGCACAGATACGCAGTATTTT.

This clonotype appeared a few times. This chain links TRBV6-5 with TRBJ2-5, with D possibly being TRBD1 (6 bases). Germline assignment: CDR1 MNHEY and CDR2 SVGAGI. V gave up 0 bases and J gave up 6 bases, with 14 bases separating them. This CDR3 is built from 15 residues. This chain's CDR3 is CASSYSSIRGKTQYF. Written as DNA, the CDR3 is TGTGCCAGCAGTTACTCGAGTATTAGGGGGAAGACCCAGTACTTC.

The chain recombines TRBV6-2 or TRBV6-3 with TRBJ2-1, with TRBD2 identical over 12 bases. CDR3 length: 18 residues. The germline gives CDR1 MNHEY, CDR2 SVGEGT. Trimming removed 6 bases from V and 4 bases from J; junction bases left unmatched: 13. The CDR3 sequence: CASSQGILLAGGYNEQFF. The CDR3 coding sequence is TGTGCCAGCAGCCAAGGCATACTACTAGCGGGAGGATACAATGAGCAGTTCTTC.

The CDR3 sequence: CASSLDRHTDTQYF. The CDR3 bases are TGTGCCAGCAGCTTAGACAGGCACACAGATACGCAGTATTTT. The chain couples TRBV7-8 to TRBJ2-3; D might be TRBD1 (5 bases). CDR1 is SGHVS, CDR2 FQNEAQ, per germline. The V and J ends lost 1 base and 2 bases respectively, with 7 bases between them. The CDR3 loop spans 14 amino acids.

In this sample, this clonotype turned up a few times. J is TRBJ1-5 and V is TRBV12-3 or TRBV12-4; 9 bases align to TRBD1. This CDR3 comprises 18 residues. After removal of 1 base from V and 2 bases from J, the junction contained 9 bases not matched to a gene. In DNA, the CDR3 is TGTGCCAGCAGTTTAGGGGACAGGGTAATAGGTGGCAATCAGCCCCAGCATTTT. Amino acids: CASSLGDRVIGGNQPQHF.

This clonotype was counted at least ten times. This chain uses TRBV12-3 or TRBV12-4 with TRBJ2-7; D gene ambiguous. CDR3 length: 12 amino acids. With 5 bases removed from V and 2 bases from J, the gap between germline ends came to 7 bases. The CDR3 DNA is TGTGCCAGCAGTCTTTCAACCTACGAGCAGTACTTC. Encoded protein: CASSLSTYEQYF.

The V call is TRBV20-1, the J call TRBJ1-5; D may be TRBD1 (5 bases). The germline V gene has CDR1 DFQATT and CDR2 SNEGSKA (reference sequence). V was shortened by 1 base and J by 2 bases, with 12 bases between the two germline ends. This CDR3 has 15 residues. The DNA of the CDR3 is TGCAGTGCTAGAGCAAGGGGCCTGGGCAATCAGCCCCAGCATTTT. Its translation: CSARARGLGNQPQHF.

This clonotype was seen only a few times. The rearrangement links TRBV12-3 or TRBV12-4 to TRBJ1-5, with D perhaps TRBD1 (6 bases). The CDR3 spans 16 residues. Trimming pared 3 bases from V and 6 bases from J, leaving 18 bases between. The CDR3 loop reads CASSLPQGSGSQPQHF. The DNA of the CDR3 is TGTGCCAGCAGTTTGCCTCAGGGGAGCGGAAGTCAGCCCCAGCATTTT.

The chain recombines TRBV7-6 with TRBJ2-1, with TRBD2 identical over 8 bases. Germline V gene sequence: CDR1 SGHVS, CDR2 FNYEAQ. J lost 0 bases, V lost 3 bases, and 7 bases had no gene match. CDR3 size: 17 residues. In DNA form, the CDR3 reads TGTGCCAGCAGCTTGACGATAGCGGGAAGCTCCTACAATGAGCAGTTCTTC. This translates into CASSLTIAGSSYNEQFF.

V and J are TRBV6-1 and TRBJ2-2, with TRBD2 matching over 8 bases. V lost 6 bases and J lost 6; bases outside the gene matches: 9. The CDR3 spans 15 residues. In germline, CDR1 is MNHNS, CDR2 SASEGT. In DNA form, the CDR3 reads TGTGCCAGCAGAAGCGGGAGTATTAGCGCCGGGGAGCTGTTTTTT. This gives the protein CASRSGSISAGELFF.

This clonotype was found a few times. The chain links TRBV5-4 to TRBJ2-3; D gene uncertain. The V and J ends lost 4 bases and 0 bases respectively, with 12 bases between them. The CDR3 spans 15 residues. Germline CDR1 and CDR2: SGHNT and YYREEE (reference sequence). This CDR3 is CASSPGFVSTDTQYF. CDR3 sequence (DNA): TGTGCCAGCAGCCCCGGTTTCGTTAGCACAGATACGCAGTATTTT.

Ten or more counts support this clonotype. The CDR3 nucleotides read TGTGCCAGCAGCCCTCCTAGCGCCGGTCTGGATACGCAGTATTTT. Residues: CASSPPSAGLDTQYF. The V and J genes are TRBV7-9 and TRBJ2-3; D is perhaps TRBD2 (6 bases). Trimming took 5 bases from V and 6 from J, leaving 18 bases between them. This CDR3 contains 15 residues. CDR1 is SEHNR and CDR2 is FQNEAQ in the germline V gene (reference sequence). The whole variable domain, filled in from reference TRBV7-9 and TRBJ2-3, reads DTGVSQNPRHKITKRGQNVTFRCDPISEHNRLYWYRQTLGQGPEFLTYFQNEAQLEKSRLLSDRFSAERPKGSFSTLEIQRTEQGDSAMYLCASSPPSAGLDTQYFGPGTRLTVL.

V is TRBV7-9 and J is TRBJ2-5, with a tentative D call TRBD1 (6 bases). CDR1 is SEHNR, CDR2 FQNEAQ, per germline (reference sequence). This CDR3 comprises 13 residues. V was pared by 8 bases and J by 5 bases, with 15 bases between. The CDR3 loop is CASEHRVHETQYF. As DNA, the CDR3 is TGTGCCAGCGAGCACAGGGTACATGAGACCCAGTACTTC. The complete variable domain, with remaining parts taken from reference TRBV7-9 and TRBJ2-5, reads DTGVSQNPRHKITKRGQNVTFRCDPISEHNRLYWYRQTLGQGPEFLTYFQNEAQLEKSRLLSDRFSAERPKGSFSTLEIQRTEQGDSAMYLCASEHRVHETQYFGPGTRLLVL.

This clonotype was picked up a small number of times. The gene calls are TRBV4-1 and TRBJ2-1; 8 positions agree with TRBD2. The CDR3 totals 17 residues. Trimming removed 4 bases from V and 7 bases from J; junction bases left unmatched: 15. Germline V gene lookup returns CDR1 MGHRA and CDR2 YSYEKL. The CDR3 coding sequence is TGCGCCAGCAGCCCTAGTCCGGGAGGGCTCGCGGGAAATGAGCAGTTCTTC. Translating gives CASSPSPGGLAGNEQFF.

This clonotype was seen more than once but under ten times. This rearrangement joins TRBV7-2 to TRBJ2-5; TRBD2 agrees at 7 bases. With V trimmed by 4 bases and J by 5 bases, 7 bases remained unmatched. CDR1 and CDR2 from the germline V gene are SGHTA and FQGNSA. The CDR3 sequence is 14 residues long. In nucleotides, the CDR3 is TGTGCCAGCAGCTCTCAAGCGGGAATTGAGACCCAGTACTTC. This gives the protein CASSSQAGIETQYF.

The chain carries TRBV7-2 and TRBJ1-3, with TRBD1 as a possible D gene (6 bases). Germline assignment: CDR1 SGHTA and CDR2 FQGNSA. The CDR3 length is 13 residues. The V end lost 8 bases, the J end lost 0 bases, and 8 bases lay between the germline ends. The DNA for the CDR3 is TGTGCCAGCGGACAGCTCTCTGGAAACACCATATATTTT. Its protein is CASGQLSGNTIYF.